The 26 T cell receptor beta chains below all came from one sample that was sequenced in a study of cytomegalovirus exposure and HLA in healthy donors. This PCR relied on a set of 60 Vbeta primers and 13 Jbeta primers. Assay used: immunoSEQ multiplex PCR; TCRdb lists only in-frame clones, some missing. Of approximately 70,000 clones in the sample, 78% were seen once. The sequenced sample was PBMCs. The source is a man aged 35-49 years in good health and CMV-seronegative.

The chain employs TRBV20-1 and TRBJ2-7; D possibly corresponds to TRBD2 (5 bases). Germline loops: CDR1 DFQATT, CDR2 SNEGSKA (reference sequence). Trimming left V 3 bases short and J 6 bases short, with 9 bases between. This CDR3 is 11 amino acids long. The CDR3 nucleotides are TGCAGTGCTAGGCGGGTTACCGAGCAGTACTTC. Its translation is CSARRVTEQYF.

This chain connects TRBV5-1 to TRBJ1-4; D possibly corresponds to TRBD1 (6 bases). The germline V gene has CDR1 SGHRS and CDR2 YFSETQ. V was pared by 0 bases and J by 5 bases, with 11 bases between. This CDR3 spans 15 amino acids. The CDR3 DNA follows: TGCGCCAGCAGCTTGGGACAGGTCACCAATGAAAAACTGTTTTTT. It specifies CASSLGQVTNEKLFF.

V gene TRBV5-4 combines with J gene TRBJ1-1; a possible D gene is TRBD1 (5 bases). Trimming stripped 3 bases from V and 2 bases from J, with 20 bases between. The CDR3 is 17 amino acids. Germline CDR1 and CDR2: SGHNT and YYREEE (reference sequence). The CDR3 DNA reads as TGTGCCAGCAGCTCGATGGGGGGGGTAAGGGGAAACACTGAAGCTTTCTTT. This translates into CASSSMGGVRGNTEAFF.

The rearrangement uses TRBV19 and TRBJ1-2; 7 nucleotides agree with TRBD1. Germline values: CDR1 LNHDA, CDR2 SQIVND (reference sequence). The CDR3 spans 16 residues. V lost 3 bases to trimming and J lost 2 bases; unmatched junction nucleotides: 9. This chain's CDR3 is CASSMRSAGGNYGYTF. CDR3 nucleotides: TGTGCCAGTAGTATGCGGTCGGCAGGGGGAAACTATGGCTACACCTTC.

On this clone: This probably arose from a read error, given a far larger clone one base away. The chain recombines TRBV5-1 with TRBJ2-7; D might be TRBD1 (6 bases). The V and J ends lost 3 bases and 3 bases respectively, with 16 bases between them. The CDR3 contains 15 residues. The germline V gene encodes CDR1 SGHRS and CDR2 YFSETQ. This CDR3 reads CASSWTASPYYEQYF. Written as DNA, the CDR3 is TGCGCCAGCAGCTGGACAGCTTCACCCTACTACGAGCAGTACTTC.

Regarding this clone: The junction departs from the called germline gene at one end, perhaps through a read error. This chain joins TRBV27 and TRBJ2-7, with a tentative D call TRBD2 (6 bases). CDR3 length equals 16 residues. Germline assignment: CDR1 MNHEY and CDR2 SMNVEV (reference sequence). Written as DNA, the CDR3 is TGTGCCAGCAGTTCGGGGGTTGGGGGTATTGGCGGCCCCACGTCCTTC. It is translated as CASSSGVGGIGGPTSF.

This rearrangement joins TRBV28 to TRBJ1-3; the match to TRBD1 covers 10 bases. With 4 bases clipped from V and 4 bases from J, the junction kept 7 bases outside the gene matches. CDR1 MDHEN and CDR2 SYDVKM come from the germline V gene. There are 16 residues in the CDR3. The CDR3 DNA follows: TGTGCCAGCAGTTCCTCCGGGACAGGGGCCGGAAACACCATATATTTT. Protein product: CASSSSGTGAGNTIYF.

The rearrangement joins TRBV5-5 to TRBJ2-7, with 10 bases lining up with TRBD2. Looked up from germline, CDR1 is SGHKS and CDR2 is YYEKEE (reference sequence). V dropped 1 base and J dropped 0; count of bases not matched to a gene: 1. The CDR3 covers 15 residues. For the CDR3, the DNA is TGTGCCAGCAGCTTGCGGACTAGCGGCTCCTACGAGCAGTACTTC. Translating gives CASSLRTSGSYEQYF.

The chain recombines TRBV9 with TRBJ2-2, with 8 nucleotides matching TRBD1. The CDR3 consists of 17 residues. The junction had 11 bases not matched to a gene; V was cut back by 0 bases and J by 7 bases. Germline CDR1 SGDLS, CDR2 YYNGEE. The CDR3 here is CASSVGAHTTGVGELFF. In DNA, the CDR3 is TGTGCCAGCAGCGTAGGCGCGCATACGACAGGGGTCGGGGAGCTGTTTTTT.

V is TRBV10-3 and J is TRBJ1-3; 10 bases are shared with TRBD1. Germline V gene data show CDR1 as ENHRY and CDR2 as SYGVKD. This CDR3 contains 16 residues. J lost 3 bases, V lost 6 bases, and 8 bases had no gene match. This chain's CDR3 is CAIRRQGAASGNTIYF. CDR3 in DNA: TGTGCCATCAGACGACAGGGGGCTGCGAGTGGAAACACCATATATTTT.

The CDR3: CASGTQAPYEQYF. The CDR3, as DNA: TGTGCCAGCGGAACACAGGCGCCCTACGAGCAGTACTTC. The V and J genes are TRBV28 and TRBJ2-7, with a weak D call TRBD1 (5 bases). The CDR3 is 13 residues long. With 8 bases removed from V and 2 bases from J, the gap between germline ends came to 13 bases. The germline V gene encodes CDR1 MDHEN and CDR2 SYDVKM.

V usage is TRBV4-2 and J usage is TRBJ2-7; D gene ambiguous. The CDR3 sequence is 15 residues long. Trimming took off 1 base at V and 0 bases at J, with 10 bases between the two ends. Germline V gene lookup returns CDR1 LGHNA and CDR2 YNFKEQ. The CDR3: CASSQGYRSSYEQYF. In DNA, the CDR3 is TGTGCCAGCAGCCAAGGGTATCGCAGCTCCTACGAGCAGTACTTC.

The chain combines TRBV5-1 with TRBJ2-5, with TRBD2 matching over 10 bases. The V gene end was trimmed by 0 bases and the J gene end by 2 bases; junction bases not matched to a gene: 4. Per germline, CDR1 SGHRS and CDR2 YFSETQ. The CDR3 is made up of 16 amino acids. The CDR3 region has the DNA TGCGCCAGCAGCTTGGGTATAGCGGGGGGACAAGAGACCCAGTACTTC. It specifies CASSLGIAGGQETQYF.

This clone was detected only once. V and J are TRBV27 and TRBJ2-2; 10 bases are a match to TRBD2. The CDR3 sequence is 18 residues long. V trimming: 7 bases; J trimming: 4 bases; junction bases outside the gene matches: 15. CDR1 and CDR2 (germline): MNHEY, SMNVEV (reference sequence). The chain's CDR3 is CASTERGRRLAGTGELFF. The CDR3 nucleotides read TGTGCCAGCACCGAAAGAGGGCGAAGACTAGCGGGCACCGGGGAGCTGTTTTTT.

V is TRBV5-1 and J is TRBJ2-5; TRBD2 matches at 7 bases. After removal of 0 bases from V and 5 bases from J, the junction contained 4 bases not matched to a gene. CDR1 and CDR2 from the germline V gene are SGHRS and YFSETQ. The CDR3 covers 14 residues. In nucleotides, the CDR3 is TGCGCCAGCAGCTTGGTAGGGGAGGGTGAGACCCAGTACTTC. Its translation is CASSLVGEGETQYF.

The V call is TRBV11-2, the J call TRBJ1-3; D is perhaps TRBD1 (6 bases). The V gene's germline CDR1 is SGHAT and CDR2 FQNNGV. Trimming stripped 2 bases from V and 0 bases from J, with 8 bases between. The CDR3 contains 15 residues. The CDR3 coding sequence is TGTGCCAGCAGCTTACAGGGGACCTCTGGAAACACCATATATTTT. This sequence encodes CASSLQGTSGNTIYF.

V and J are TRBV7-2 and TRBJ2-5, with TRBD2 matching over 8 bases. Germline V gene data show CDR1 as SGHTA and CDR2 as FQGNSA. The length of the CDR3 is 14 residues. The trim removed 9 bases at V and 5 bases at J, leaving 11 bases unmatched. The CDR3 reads CASLSGGVRETQYF. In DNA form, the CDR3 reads TGTGCCAGTTTGTCCGGGGGGGTGAGGGAGACCCAGTACTTC.

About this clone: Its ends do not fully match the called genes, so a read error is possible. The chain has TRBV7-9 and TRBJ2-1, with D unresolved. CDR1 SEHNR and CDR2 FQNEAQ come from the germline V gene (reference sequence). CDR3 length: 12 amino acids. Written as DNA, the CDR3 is TGTGCCAGCAGCTTAGAAGGCAATGAGCGGTTCTTC. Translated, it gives CASSLEGNERFF. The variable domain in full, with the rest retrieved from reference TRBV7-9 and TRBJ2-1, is DTGVSQNPRHKITKRGQNVTFRCDPISEHNRLYWYRQTLGQGPEFLTYFQNEAQLEKSRLLSDRFSAERPKGSFSTLEIQRTEQGDSAMYLCASSLEGNERFFGPGTRLTVL.

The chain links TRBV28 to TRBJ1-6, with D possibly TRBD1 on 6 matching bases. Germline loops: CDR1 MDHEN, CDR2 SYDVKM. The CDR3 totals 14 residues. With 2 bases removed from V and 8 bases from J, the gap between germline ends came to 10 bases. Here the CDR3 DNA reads TGTGCCAGCAGTTTAGTGACAGGAGATTCACCCCTCCACTTT. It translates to CASSLVTGDSPLHF.

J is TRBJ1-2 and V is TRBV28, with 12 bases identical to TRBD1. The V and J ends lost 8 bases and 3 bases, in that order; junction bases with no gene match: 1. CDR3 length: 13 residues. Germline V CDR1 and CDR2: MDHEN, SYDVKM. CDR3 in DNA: TGTGCCAGCGGGACAGGGGGCGACTATGGCTACACCTTC. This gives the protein CASGTGGDYGYTF.

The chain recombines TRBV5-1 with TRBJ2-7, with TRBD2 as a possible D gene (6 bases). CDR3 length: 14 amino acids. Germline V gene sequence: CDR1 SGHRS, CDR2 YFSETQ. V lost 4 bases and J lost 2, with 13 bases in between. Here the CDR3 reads CASSQGLTTYEQYF. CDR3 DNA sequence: TGCGCCAGCAGCCAGGGACTTACGACCTACGAGCAGTACTTC.

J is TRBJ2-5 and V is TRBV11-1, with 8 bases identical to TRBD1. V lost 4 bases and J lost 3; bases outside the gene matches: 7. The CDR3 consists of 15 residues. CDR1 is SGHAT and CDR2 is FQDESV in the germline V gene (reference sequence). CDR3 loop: CASSSGQASKETQYF. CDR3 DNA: TGTGCCAGCAGCTCGGGACAGGCCTCAAAAGAGACCCAGTACTTC.

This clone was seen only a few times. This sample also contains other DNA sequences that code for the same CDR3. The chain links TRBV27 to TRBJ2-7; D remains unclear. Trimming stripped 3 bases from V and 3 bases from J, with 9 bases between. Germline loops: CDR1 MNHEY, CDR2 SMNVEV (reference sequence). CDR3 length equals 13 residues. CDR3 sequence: CASSFGQSYEQYF. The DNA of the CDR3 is TGTGCCAGCAGTTTTGGGCAGAGCTACGAGCAGTACTTC.

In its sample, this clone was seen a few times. The CDR3 sequence: CASSTTSTLTGELFF. The CDR3 DNA follows: TGTGCCAGCAGTACGACTAGTACTCTCACCGGGGAGCTGTTTTTT. The chain has TRBV2 and TRBJ2-2; a possible D gene is TRBD2 (6 bases). This CDR3 has 15 amino acids. V shed 5 bases and J shed 4 bases, with 14 bases lying between them. Germline-derived CDR1 and CDR2 are SNHLY and FYNNEI.

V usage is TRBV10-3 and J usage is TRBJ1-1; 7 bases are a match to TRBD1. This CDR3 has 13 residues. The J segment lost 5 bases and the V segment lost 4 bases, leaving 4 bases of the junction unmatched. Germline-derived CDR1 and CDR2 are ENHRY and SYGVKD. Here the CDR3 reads CAISGAGGTEAFF. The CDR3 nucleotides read TGTGCCATCAGTGGAGCAGGGGGGACTGAAGCTTTCTTT.

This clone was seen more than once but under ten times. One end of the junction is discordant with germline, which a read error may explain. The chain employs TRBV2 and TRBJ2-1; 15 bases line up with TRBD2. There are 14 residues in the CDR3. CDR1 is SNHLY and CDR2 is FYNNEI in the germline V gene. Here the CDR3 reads CASREGLAGGLSFF. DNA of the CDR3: TGTGCCAGCAGGGAAGGACTAGCGGGGGGGCTCTCGTTCTTC.